Shown below are 13 T cell receptor beta chains from a single sample sequenced in a study of T cells after yellow fever vaccination. TCRdb reprocessed the 5' RACE reads via MiXCR and lists one record per CDR3 protein. The sample consists of roughly 120,000 distinct CDR3 sequences, around 7.4% of them appearing once. The input for sequencing was CD4+ T cells sorted from PBMCs, taken roughly 10 days after the first yellow fever vaccination. Receptor source: a young man who received the YFV17D yellow fever vaccine.

This clonotype was seen ten or more times. This sequence joins TRBV20-1 and TRBJ2-3; 8 nucleotides line up with TRBD2. Trimming cost V 8 bases and J 3 bases; bases outside gene matches: 4. Per the germline V gene, CDR1 is DFQATT and CDR2 is SNEGSKA (reference sequence). The CDR3 totals 12 residues. The CDR3 sequence is CSPGLGTDTQYF. The CDR3 region has the DNA TGCAGTCCGGGACTAGGGACAGATACGCAGTATTTT.

This clonotype appeared many times. This sequence joins TRBV6-1 and TRBJ1-6, with D uncertain. The germline V gene encodes CDR1 MNHNS and CDR2 SASEGT. Trimming left V 5 bases short and J 7 bases short, with 15 bases between. The CDR3 spans 15 residues. The CDR3 nucleotides read TGTGCCAGCAGTCTGGACCCCGATAGGAATTCACCCCTCCACTTT. Translating gives CASSLDPDRNSPLHF.

The table lists this clonotype with many counts. This rearrangement joins TRBV7-2 to TRBJ2-6; D might be TRBD2 (5 bases). The V gene's germline CDR1 is SGHTA and CDR2 FQGNSA. There are 16 residues in the CDR3. V was pared by 1 base and J by 2 bases, with 9 bases between. CDR3 in amino acids: CASSLDGVAGANVLTF. CDR3 in DNA: TGTGCCAGCAGCTTAGACGGGGTAGCTGGGGCCAACGTCCTGACTTTC.

This clonotype was observed a few times. The chain joins TRBV7-3 to TRBJ2-2; possibly TRBD1 or TRBD2 for D (5 bases each). From germline, CDR1 is SGHTA and CDR2 FQGTGA. V lost 2 bases and J lost 4, with 8 bases in between. CDR3 length equals 14 residues. As DNA, the CDR3 is TGTGCCAGCAGCTTATCGGGGACCACCGGGGAGCTGTTTTTT. Translation: CASSLSGTTGELFF.

To note about this clonotype: A much larger clone sits a single nucleotide away, making a read error possible. J is TRBJ1-1 and V is TRBV9; no reliable D call. V was pared by 4 bases and J by 4 bases, with 8 bases between. The CDR3 has 12 residues. CDR1 is SGDLS and CDR2 is YYNGEE in the germline V gene. The DNA for the CDR3 is TGTGCCAGCAGCCGCATGACCACTGAAGCTTTCTTT. Residues: CASSRMTTEAFF. The full variable domain, rest sourced from reference TRBV9 and TRBJ1-1, is DSGVTQTPKHLITATGQRVTLRCSPRSGDLSVYWYQQSLDQGLQFLIQYYNGEERAKGNILERFSAQQFPDLHSELNLSSLELGDSALYFCASSRMTTEAFFGQGTRLTVV.

This clonotype was seen at least ten times. As DNA, the CDR3 is TGTGCCAGCAGCTGGACTAGCGGGGTGTCCAATGAGCAGTTCTTC. Residues: CASSWTSGVSNEQFF. The chain is built from TRBV7-2 and TRBJ2-1; TRBD2 agrees at 12 bases. V trimming: 4 bases; J trimming: 6 bases; junction bases outside the gene matches: 4. CDR1 and CDR2 (germline): SGHTA, FQGNSA. This CDR3 is built from 15 residues.

The chain uses TRBV6-5 and TRBJ2-3; tentative D call: TRBD2 (6 bases). The CDR3 has 15 amino acids. Germline CDR1 MNHEY, CDR2 SVGAGI. The V gene lost 2 bases and the J gene lost 1 base, with 10 bases spanning the gap. The CDR3, as DNA: TGTGCCAGCAGTTACGGACTACACGGCACAGATACGCAGTATTTT. It is translated as CASSYGLHGTDTQYF.

A few counts support this clonotype. CDR3 nucleotide sequence: TGTGCCAGCTCGCCTAGGACAGGGGAAGAGACCCAGTACTTC. This gives the protein CASSPRTGEETQYF. The V and J genes are TRBV18 and TRBJ2-5, with TRBD1 matching over 9 bases. The CDR3 covers 14 residues. Germline loops: CDR1 KGHSH, CDR2 LQKENI. Trimming cost V 6 bases and J 3 bases; bases outside gene matches: 5.

This clonotype was recorded many times. V usage is TRBV20-1 and J usage is TRBJ2-6; 8 bases agree with TRBD1. The CDR3 has 14 amino acids. V dropped 3 bases and J dropped 2; count of bases not matched to a gene: 0. Looked up from germline, CDR1 is DFQATT and CDR2 is SNEGSKA (reference sequence). CDR3 sequence: CSARTGAGANVLTF. The CDR3 bases are TGCAGTGCTAGGACAGGGGCTGGGGCCAACGTCCTGACTTTC.

Notes on this clonotype: A read error is possible here, since a much larger clone lies one base away. The chain uses TRBV12-3 or TRBV12-4 and TRBJ2-1; D might be TRBD1 (6 bases). The CDR3 has 15 residues. In DNA, the CDR3 is TGTGCCAGCAGTGTAACAGGGAGCTCCTACAATGAGCAGTTATTC. Translating it yields CASSVTGSSYNEQLF.

In its sample, this clonotype was seen many times. The chain employs TRBV12-3 or TRBV12-4 and TRBJ1-4; D not certain. This CDR3 has 12 amino acids. V was shortened by 8 bases and J by 3 bases, with 7 bases between the two germline ends. The CDR3 loop reads CASCTANEKLFF. In DNA, the CDR3 is TGTGCCAGCTGCACGGCTAATGAAAAACTGTTTTTT.

The sample holds many counts of this clonotype. The chain links TRBV6-5 to TRBJ2-3; perhaps D is TRBD1 or TRBD2 (6 bases each). Germline V lookup: CDR1 MNHEY, CDR2 SVGAGI. This CDR3 spans 14 amino acids. Trimming left V 2 bases short and J 7 bases short, with 13 bases between. The CDR3 DNA reads as TGTGCCAGCAGTTACAGGGGGGCCGGGAATACGCAGTATTTT. It is translated as CASSYRGAGNTQYF.

This clonotype was seen many times. The chain couples TRBV5-1 to TRBJ2-7, with D possibly matching TRBD1 (7 bases). V lost 5 bases and J 3 bases, leaving 21 bases between the germline ends. From germline, CDR1 is SGHRS and CDR2 YFSETQ. CDR3 size: 16 residues. This CDR3 is CASRYRGGNPNYEQYF. CDR3 nucleotide sequence: TGCGCCAGCAGGTACAGGGGCGGGAACCCCAACTACGAGCAGTACTTC. Complete variable domain (other parts from reference TRBV5-1 and TRBJ2-7): KAGVTQTPRYLIKTRGQQVTLSCSPISGHRSVSWYQQTPGQGLQFLFEYFSETQRNKGNFPGRFSGRQFSNSRSEMNVSTLELGDSALYLCASRYRGGNPNYEQYFGPGTRLTVT.